The 3 T cell receptor delta chains listed next were all sequenced from one sample in a study of gammadelta T cells in human blood. TCRdb called clones from the RT-PCR reads again using CATT. The sample carries around 700 delta-chain clones, over 20% recorded once. The sequencing sample was made of Vgamma9Vdelta2 gamma-delta T cells from fetal blood. The receptors were sampled from a human fetus.

This clone occurred a few times. A much larger clone lies a single base off, so this may be a read error. Other nucleotide sequences from this sample produce the same CDR3. The chain combines TRDV2 with TRDJ2; 10 positions agree with TRDD3. The germline V gene encodes CDR1 GEAIGNYY and CDR2 EKD. The CDR3 has 15 amino acids. The CDR3 here is CACDILGDLTAQLFF. The CDR3 region has the DNA TGTGCCTGTGACATACTGGGGGATTTGACAGCACAACTCTTTTTT.

This clone qualifies as large (0.1 to 1%). The chain recombines TRDV2 with TRDJ3; 8 positions match TRDD3. This CDR3 spans 19 amino acids. Looked up from germline, CDR1 is GEAIGNYY and CDR2 is EKD. V lost 0 bases to trimming and J lost 0 bases; unmatched junction nucleotides: 6. The CDR3 DNA reads TGTGCCTGTGACACCGTACTGGGGGGGAGCTCCTGGGACACCCGACAGATGTTTTTC. Its protein product is CACDTVLGGSSWDTRQMFF.

This clone appeared a few times. This may stem from a read error, because a much larger clone lies one nucleotide away. This sequence joins TRDV2 and TRDJ3, with TRDD3 matching over 9 bases. Germline V gene data show CDR1 as GEAIGNYY and CDR2 as EKD. V trimming: 6 bases; J trimming: 1 base; junction bases outside the gene matches: 6. The CDR3 is 17 amino acids. The CDR3 DNA reads TGTGCCTGTTACAATACTGGGGGATCCTGGGACACCCGACAGATGTTTTTC. Its translation: CACYNTGGSWDTRQMFF.